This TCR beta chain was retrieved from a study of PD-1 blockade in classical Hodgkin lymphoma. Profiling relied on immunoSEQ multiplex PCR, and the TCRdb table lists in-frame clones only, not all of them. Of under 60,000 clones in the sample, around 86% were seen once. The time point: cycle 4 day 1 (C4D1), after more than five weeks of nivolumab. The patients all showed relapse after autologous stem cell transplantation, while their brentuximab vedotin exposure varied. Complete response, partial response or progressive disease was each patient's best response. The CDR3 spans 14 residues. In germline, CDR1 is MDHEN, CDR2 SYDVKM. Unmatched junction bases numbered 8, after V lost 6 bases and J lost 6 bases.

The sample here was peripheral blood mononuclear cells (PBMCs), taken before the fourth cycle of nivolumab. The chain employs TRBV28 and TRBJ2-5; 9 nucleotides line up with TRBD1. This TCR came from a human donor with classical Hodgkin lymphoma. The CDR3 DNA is TGTGCCAGCAGCCCCACAGGGGGCGGTAAGACCCAGTACTTC. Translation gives CASSPTGGGKTQYF.